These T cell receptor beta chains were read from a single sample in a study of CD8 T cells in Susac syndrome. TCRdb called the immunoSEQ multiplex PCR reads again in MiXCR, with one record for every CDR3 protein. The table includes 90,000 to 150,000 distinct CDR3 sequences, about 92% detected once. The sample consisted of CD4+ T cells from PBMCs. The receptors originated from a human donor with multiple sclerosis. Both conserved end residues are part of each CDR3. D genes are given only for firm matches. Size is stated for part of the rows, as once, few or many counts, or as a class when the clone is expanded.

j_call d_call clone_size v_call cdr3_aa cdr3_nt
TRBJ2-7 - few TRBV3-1 CASSQGGYEQYF TGTGCCAGCAGCCAAGGCGGCTACGAGCAGTACTTC
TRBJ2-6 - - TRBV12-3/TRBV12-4 CASRRTVSGANVLTF TGTGCCAGCAGACGGACAGTCTCTGGGGCCAACGTCCTGACTTTC
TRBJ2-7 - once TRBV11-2 CASSLVGDSYEQYF TGTGCCAGCAGCTTAGTTGGGGACTCCTACGAGCAGTACTTC
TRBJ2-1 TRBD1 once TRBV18 CASSPNGQGANNEQFF TGTGCCAGCTCACCCAACGGACAGGGGGCGAATAATGAGCAGTTCTTC
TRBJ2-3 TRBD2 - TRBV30 CASQLAGGGNTQYF TGTGCCTCGCAACTAGCGGGGGGAGGAAATACGCAGTATTTT
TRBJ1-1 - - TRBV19 CASSLGGTLGTEAFF TGTGCCAGTAGCCTAGGTGGGACCTTGGGCACTGAAGCTTTCTTT
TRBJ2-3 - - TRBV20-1 CSAPLGTDTQYF TGCAGTGCCCCTCTCGGAACAGATACGCAGTATTTT
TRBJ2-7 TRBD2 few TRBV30 CAWSMTAAGGIYEQYF TGTGCCTGGAGTATGACTGCAGCGGGGGGAATCTACGAGCAGTACTTC
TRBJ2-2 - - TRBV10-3 CAISQTGNTGELFF TGTGCCATCAGCCAGACAGGGAACACCGGGGAGCTGTTTTTT
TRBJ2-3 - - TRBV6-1 CASSEGVHTDTQYF TGTGCCAGCAGTGAAGGGGTTCACACAGATACGCAGTATTTT
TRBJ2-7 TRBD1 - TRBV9 CASSHRTDRAPYEQYF TGTGCCAGCAGCCACCGAACGGACAGGGCTCCCTACGAGCAGTACTTC
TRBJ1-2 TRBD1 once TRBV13 CASRITRGPFGYTF TGTGCCAGCAGAATAACCAGGGGGCCTTTTGGCTACACCTTC
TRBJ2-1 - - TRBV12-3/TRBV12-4 CASSLMKKQFF TGTGCCAGCAGTTTAATGAAAAAACAGTTCTTC
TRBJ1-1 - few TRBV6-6 CASRGRQLNTEAFF TGTGCCAGCAGGGGCAGACAGTTGAACACTGAAGCTTTCTTT
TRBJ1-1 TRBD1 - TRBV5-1 CASSLGDRARDEAFF TGCGCCAGCAGCTTGGGGGACAGGGCGCGAGATGAAGCTTTCTTT